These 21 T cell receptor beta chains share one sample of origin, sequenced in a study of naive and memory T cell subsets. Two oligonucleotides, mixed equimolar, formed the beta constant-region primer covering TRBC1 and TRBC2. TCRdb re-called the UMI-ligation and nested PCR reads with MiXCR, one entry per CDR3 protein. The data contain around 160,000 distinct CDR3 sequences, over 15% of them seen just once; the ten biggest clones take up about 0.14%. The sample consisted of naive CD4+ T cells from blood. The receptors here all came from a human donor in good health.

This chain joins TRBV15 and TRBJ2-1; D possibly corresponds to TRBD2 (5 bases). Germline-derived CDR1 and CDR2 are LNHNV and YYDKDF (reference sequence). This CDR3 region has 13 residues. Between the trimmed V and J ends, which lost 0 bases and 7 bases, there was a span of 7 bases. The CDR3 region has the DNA TGTGCCACCAGCAGAGATCAGCGGAATGAGCAGTTCTTC. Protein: CATSRDQRNEQFF.

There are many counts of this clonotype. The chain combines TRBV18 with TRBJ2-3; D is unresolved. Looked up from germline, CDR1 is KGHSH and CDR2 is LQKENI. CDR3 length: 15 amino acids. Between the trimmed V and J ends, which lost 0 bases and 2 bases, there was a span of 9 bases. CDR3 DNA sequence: TGTGCCAGCTCACCACCTTCCATGAACACAGATACGCAGTATTTT. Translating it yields CASSPPSMNTDTQYF. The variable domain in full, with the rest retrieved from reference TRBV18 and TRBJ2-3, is NAGVMQNPRHLVRRRGQEARLRCSPMKGHSHVYWYRQLPEEGLKFMVYLQKENIIDESGMPKERFSAEFPKEGPSILRIQQVVRGDSAAYFCASSPPSMNTDTQYFGPGTRLTVL.

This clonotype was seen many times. The CDR3 DNA follows: TGTGCCAGCAGTGATGCCGTTAGCAATCAGCCCCAGCATTTT. Translating it yields CASSDAVSNQPQHF. This chain joins TRBV2 and TRBJ1-5; D uncertain. Trimming stripped 3 bases from V and 0 bases from J, with 6 bases between. The CDR3 contains 14 residues. Germline lookup yields CDR1 SNHLY and CDR2 FYNNEI.

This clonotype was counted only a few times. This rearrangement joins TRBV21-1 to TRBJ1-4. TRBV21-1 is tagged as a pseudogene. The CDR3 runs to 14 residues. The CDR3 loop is CASSKQAQYEKLFF. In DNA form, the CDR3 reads TGTGCCAGCAGCAAACAAGCACAGTATGAAAAACTGTTTTTT.

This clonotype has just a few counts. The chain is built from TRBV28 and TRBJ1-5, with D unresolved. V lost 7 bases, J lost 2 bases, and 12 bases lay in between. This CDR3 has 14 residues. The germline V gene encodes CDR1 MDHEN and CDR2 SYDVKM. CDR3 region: CASTFGHGNQPQHF. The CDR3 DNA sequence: TGTGCCAGCACCTTTGGCCACGGCAATCAGCCCCAGCATTTT.

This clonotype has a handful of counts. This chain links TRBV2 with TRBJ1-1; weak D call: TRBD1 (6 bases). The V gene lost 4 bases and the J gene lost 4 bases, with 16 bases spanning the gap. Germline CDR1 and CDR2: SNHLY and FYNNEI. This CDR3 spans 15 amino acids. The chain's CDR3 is CASSGNRAFSTEAFF. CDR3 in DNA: TGTGCCAGCAGTGGTAACAGGGCTTTTTCCACTGAAGCTTTCTTT. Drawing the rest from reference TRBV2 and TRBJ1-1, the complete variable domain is EPEVTQTPSHQVTQMGQEVILRCVPISNHLYFYWYRQILGQKVEFLVSFYNNEISEKSEIFDDQFSVERPDGSNFTLKIRSTKLEDSAMYFCASSGNRAFSTEAFFGQGTRLTVV.

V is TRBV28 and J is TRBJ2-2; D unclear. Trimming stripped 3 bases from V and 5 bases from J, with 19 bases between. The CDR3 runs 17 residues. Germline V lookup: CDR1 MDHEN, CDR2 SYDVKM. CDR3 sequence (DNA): TGTGCCAGCAGTTTTCTAGGATCGATTATAAGGACCGGGGAGCTGTTTTTT. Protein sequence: CASSFLGSIIRTGELFF.

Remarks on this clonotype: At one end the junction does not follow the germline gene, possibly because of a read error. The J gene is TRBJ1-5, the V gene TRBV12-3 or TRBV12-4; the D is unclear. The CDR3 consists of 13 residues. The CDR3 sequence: CASSLVGNHPQHF. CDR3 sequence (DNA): TGTGCCAGCAGTTTAGTGGGCAATCACCCCCAGCATTTT.

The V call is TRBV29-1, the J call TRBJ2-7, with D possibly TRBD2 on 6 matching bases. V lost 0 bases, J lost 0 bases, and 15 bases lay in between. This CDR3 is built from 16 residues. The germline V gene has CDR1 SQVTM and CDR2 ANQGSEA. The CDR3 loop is CSVEEPSGRSSYEQYF. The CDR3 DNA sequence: TGCAGCGTTGAAGAACCCAGCGGGCGGAGCTCCTACGAGCAGTACTTC.

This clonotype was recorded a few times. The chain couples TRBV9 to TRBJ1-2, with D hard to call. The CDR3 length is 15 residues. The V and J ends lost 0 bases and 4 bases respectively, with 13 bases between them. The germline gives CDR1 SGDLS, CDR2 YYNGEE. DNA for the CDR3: TGTGCCAGCAGCGTAGAAGAGGGCTCCTCCTATGGCTACACCTTC. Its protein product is CASSVEEGSSYGYTF.

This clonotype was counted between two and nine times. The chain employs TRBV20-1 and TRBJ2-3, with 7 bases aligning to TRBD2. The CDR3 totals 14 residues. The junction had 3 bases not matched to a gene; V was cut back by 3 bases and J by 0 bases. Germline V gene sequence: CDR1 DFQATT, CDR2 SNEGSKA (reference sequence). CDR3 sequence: CSARYSGSTDTQYF. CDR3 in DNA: TGCAGTGCTAGGTATAGCGGGAGCACAGATACGCAGTATTTT.

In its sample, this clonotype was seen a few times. CDR3 nucleotide sequence: TGTGCCAGCAGCTTACGCGGGAGGGCCACAGATACGCAGTATTTT. Amino acid sequence: CASSLRGRATDTQYF. The chain recombines TRBV7-2 with TRBJ2-3; 9 nucleotides agree with TRBD2. The CDR3 is made up of 15 amino acids. The V and J ends lost 2 bases and 2 bases, in that order; junction bases with no gene match: 2. Per the germline V gene, CDR1 is SGHTA and CDR2 is FQGNSA.

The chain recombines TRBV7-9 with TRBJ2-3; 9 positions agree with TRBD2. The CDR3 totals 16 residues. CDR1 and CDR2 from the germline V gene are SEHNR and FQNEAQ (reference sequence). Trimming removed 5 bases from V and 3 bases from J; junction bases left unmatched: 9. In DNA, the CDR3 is TGTGCCAGCAGCCTCAACCCGGGACTAGCAACAGATACGCAGTATTTT. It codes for CASSLNPGLATDTQYF.

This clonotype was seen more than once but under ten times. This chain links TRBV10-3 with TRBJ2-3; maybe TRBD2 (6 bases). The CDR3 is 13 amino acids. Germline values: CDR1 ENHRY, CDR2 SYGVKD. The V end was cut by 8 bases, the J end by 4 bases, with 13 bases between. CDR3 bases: TGTGCCATCCTCCGGGAGAACTCAGATACGCAGTATTTT. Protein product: CAILRENSDTQYF.

The CDR3 loop reads CASSLVSSGSYEQYF. The CDR3 bases are TGCGCCAGCAGCTTGGTTTCTAGCGGGAGCTACGAGCAGTACTTC. The chain couples TRBV5-1 to TRBJ2-7; 10 bases are a match to TRBD2. CDR1 is SGHRS, CDR2 YFSETQ, per germline. There are 15 residues in the CDR3. The V and J ends lost 0 bases and 3 bases, in that order; junction bases with no gene match: 3.

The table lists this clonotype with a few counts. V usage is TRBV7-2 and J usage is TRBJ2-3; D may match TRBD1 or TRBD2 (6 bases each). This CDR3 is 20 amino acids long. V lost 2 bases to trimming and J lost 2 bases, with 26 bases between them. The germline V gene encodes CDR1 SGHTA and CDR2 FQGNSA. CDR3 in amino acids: CASSLRGNFAGPVLTDTQYF. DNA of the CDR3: TGTGCCAGCAGCTTAAGGGGGAATTTTGCGGGACCCGTCCTCACAGATACGCAGTATTTT. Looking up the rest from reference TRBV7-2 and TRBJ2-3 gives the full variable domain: GAGVSQSPSNKVTEKGKDVELRCDPISGHTALYWYRQSLGQGLEFLIYFQGNSAPDKSGLPSDRFSAERTGGSVSTLTIQRTQQEDSAVYLCASSLRGNFAGPVLTDTQYFGPGTRLTVL.

This CDR3 reads CASSVYRDKHSNQPQHF. CDR3 sequence (DNA): TGTGCCAGCAGCGTATACCGGGACAAACATAGCAATCAGCCCCAGCATTTT. The V and J genes are TRBV9 and TRBJ1-5; the D gene is possibly TRBD1 (6 bases). Germline CDR1 and CDR2: SGDLS and YYNGEE. The CDR3 length is 17 residues. V lost 1 base and J 0 bases, leaving 14 bases between the germline ends.

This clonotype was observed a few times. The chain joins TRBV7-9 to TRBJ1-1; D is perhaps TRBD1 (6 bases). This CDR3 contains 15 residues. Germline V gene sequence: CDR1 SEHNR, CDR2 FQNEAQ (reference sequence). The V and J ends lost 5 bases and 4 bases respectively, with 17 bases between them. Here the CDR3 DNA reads TGTGCCAGCAGCCACGGGGGGCGTAGGGGCACTGAAGCTTTCTTT. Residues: CASSHGGRRGTEAFF.

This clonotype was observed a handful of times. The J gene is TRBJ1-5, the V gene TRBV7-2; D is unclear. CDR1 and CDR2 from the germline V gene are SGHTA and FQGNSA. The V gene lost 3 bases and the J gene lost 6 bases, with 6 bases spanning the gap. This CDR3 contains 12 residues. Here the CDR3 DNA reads TGTGCCAGCAGCTTTTTTGGTCAGCCCCAGCATTTT. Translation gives CASSFFGQPQHF. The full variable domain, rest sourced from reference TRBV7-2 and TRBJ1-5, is GAGVSQSPSNKVTEKGKDVELRCDPISGHTALYWYRQSLGQGLEFLIYFQGNSAPDKSGLPSDRFSAERTGGSVSTLTIQRTQQEDSAVYLCASSFFGQPQHFGDGTRLSIL.

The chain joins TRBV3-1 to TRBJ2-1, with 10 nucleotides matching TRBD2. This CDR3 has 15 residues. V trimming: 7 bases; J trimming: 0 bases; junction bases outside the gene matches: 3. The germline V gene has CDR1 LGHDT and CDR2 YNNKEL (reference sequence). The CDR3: CASTPSGSSYNEQFF. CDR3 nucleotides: TGTGCCAGCACCCCTAGCGGGAGCTCCTACAATGAGCAGTTCTTC.

The CDR3 is CASRPTVGDEQFF. The CDR3 region has the DNA TGTGCCAGCAGACCGACCGTTGGCGATGAGCAGTTCTTC. The chain recombines TRBV12-3 or TRBV12-4 with TRBJ2-1; D call uncertain. The CDR3 is 13 amino acids. The V end was cut by 6 bases, the J end by 8 bases, with 14 bases between.